This TCR beta chain was retrieved from a study of T cells in Graves' hyperthyroidism and ophthalmopathy. In the study overall: Initial diagnosis, before any treatment, was when peripheral blood was collected. Notes on the study in general: Most thyroid clonotypes expanded above 0.001 were also detected in blood. Before onset, ophthalmopathy was predicted by the model a median approximately 6.7 months earlier.

RNA transcripts were the template for amplifying TCR beta CDR3 regions. When the TCR CDR3 underwent first-round RT-PCR, the HTBI primer set was used. TCRdb used MiXCR to reprocess the multiplex PCR reads, holding one entry per CDR3 protein. The sample lists a few hundred thousand distinct CDR3 sequences; approximately 16% were seen once. CDR1 MNHEY and CDR2 SVGEGT come from the germline V gene. The CDR3 length is 14 residues. Trimming at V came to 5 bases and at J to 5 bases, leaving 6 bases not matched to a gene. This clonotype was detected ten times or more. The antigen remains undetermined. Fresh peripheral blood, around 10 ml of it, supplied the PBMCs.

Material for sequencing was blood. The chain uses TRBV6-2 or TRBV6-3 and TRBJ2-3; TRBD2 aligns across 8 bases. The receptor comes from a middle-aged woman with Graves' ophthalmopathy. CDR3 residues: CASSTGLARDTQYF. The CDR3 nucleotides read TGTGCCAGCAGTACCGGACTAGCCAGAGATACGCAGTATTTT.